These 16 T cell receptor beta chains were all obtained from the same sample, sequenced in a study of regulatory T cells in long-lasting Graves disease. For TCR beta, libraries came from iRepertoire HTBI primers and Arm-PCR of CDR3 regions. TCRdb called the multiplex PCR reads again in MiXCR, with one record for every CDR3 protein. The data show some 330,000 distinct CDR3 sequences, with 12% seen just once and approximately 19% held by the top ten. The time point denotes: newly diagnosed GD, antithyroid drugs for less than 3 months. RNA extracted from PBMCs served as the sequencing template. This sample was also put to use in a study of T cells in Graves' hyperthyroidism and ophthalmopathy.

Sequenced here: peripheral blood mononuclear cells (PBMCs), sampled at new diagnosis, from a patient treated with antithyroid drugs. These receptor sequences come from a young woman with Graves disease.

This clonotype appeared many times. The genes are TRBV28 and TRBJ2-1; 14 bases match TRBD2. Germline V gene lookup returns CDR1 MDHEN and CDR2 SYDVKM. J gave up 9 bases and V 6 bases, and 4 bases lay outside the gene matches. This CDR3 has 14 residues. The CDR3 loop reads CASRGTSGSTEQFF. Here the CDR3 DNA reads TGTGCCAGCAGAGGGACTAGCGGGAGTACTGAGCAGTTCTTC.

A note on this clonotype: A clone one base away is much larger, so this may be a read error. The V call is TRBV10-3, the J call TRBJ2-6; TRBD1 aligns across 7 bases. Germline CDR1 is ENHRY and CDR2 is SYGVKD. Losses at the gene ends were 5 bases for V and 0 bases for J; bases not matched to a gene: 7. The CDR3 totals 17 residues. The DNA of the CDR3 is TGTGCCATCAGTACGATGGGACAGTACTCTGGGGCCAACGTCCTGACTTTC. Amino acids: CAISTMGQYSGANVLTF.

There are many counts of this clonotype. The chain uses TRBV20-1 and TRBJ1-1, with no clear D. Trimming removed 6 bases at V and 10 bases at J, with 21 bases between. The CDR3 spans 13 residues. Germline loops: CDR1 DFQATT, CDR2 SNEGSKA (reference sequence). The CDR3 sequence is CSAIAPVASGAFF. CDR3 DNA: TGCAGTGCCATCGCCCCAGTGGCTAGCGGAGCTTTCTTT.

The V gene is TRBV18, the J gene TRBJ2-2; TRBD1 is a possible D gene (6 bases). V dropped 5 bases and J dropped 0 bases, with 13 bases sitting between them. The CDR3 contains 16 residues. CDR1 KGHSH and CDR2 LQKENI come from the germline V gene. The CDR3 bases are TGTGCCAGCTCAGTGCGTCAGGGGCCGAACACCGGGGAGCTGTTTTTT. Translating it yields CASSVRQGPNTGELFF.

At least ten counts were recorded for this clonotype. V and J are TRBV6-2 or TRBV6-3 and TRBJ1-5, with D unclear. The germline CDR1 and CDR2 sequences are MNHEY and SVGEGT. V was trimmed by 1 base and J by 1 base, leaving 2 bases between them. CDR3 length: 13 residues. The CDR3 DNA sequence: TGTGCCAGCAGTTACTGGAGCAATCAGCCCCAGCATTTT. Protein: CASSYWSNQPQHF.

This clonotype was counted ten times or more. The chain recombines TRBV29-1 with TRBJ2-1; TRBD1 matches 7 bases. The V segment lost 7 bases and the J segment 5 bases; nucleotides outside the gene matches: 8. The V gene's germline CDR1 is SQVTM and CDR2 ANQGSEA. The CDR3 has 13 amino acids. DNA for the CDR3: TGCAGCGCTTCGGTCGGGACAGACAATGAGCAGTTCTTC. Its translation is CSASVGTDNEQFF.

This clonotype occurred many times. The CDR3 sequence: CASSTDAIYEQYV. CDR3 nucleotides: TGTGCCAGCTCGACGGACGCCATTTACGAGCAGTACGTC. The V call is TRBV6-2 or TRBV6-3, the J call TRBJ2-7; no firm D call. Germline V gene sequence: CDR1 MNHEY, CDR2 SVGEGT. This CDR3 has 13 amino acids. Between the trimmed V and J ends, which lost 8 bases and 4 bases, there was a span of 15 bases.

The CDR3 coding sequence is TGTGCCAGCCACCAAGGGAACACGCCCTACAATGAGCAGTTCTTC. Protein: CASHQGNTPYNEQFF. The J gene is TRBJ2-1, the V gene TRBV27; D remains unclear. Germline V gives CDR1 MNHEY, CDR2 SMNVEV (reference sequence). This CDR3 has 15 amino acids. The V end was cut by 8 bases, the J end by 2 bases, with 16 bases between.

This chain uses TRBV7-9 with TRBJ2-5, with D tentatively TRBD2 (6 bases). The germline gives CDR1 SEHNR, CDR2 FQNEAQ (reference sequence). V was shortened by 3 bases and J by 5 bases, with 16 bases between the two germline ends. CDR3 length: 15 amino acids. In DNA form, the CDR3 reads TGTGCCAGCAGCTTGAGGGACTTTATCGGGGAGACCCAGTACTTC. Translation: CASSLRDFIGETQYF.

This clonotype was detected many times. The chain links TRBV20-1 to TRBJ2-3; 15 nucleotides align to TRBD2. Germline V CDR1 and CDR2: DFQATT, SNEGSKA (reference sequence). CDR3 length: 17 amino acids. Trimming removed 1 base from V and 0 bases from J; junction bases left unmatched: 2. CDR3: CSARGTSGGVSTDTQYF. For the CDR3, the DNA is TGCAGTGCTAGAGGGACTAGCGGGGGGGTTAGCACAGATACGCAGTATTTT.

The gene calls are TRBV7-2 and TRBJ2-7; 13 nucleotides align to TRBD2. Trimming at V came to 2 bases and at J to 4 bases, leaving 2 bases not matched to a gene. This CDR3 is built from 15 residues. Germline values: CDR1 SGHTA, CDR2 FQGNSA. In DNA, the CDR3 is TGTGCCAGCAGCTTATGGACTAGCGGGGGATACGAGCAGTACTTC. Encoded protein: CASSLWTSGGYEQYF.

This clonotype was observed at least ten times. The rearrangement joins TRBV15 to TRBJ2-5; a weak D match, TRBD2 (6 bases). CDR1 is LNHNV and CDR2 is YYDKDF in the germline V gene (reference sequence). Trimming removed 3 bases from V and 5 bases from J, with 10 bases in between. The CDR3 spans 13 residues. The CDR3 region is CATSSEGRETQYF. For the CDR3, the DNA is TGTGCCACCAGCAGCGAGGGGAGGGAGACCCAGTACTTC.

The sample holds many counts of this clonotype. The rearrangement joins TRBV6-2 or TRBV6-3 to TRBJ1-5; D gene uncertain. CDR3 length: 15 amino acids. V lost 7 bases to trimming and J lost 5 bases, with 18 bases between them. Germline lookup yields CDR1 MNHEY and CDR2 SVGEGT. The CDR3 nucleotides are TGTGCCAGCACGCGGGCGGTGGAATCTTATCAGCCCCAGCATTTT. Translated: CASTRAVESYQPQHF.

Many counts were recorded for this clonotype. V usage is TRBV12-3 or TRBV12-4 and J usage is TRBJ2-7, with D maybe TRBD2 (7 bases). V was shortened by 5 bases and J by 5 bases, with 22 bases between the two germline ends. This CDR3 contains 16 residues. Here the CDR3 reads CASSLWRGGAGDEQYF. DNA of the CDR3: TGTGCCAGCAGTCTCTGGAGGGGGGGCGCCGGGGACGAGCAGTACTTC.

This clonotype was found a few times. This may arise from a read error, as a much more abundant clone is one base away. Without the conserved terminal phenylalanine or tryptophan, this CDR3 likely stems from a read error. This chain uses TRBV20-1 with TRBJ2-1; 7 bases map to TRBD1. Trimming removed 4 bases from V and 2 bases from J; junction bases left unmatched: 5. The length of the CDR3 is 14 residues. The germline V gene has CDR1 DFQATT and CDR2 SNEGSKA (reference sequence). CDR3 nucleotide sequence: TGCAGTGCTAAAACAGGGGTTCCCTACAATGAGCAGTTCTCC. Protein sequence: CSAKTGVPYNEQFS.

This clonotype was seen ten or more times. The CDR3 reads CASSSITGPYGYTF. CDR3 nucleotide sequence: TGTGCCAGCAGCTCGATCACGGGACCCTATGGCTACACCTTC. The chain combines TRBV5-5 with TRBJ1-2; D possibly corresponds to TRBD1 (5 bases). The CDR3 is 14 amino acids. The V and J ends lost 3 bases and 4 bases respectively, with 13 bases between them. CDR1 SGHKS and CDR2 YYEKEE come from the germline V gene (reference sequence).